This T cell receptor (beta chain) derives from a study of T cells expressing NK-cell markers. Whole-study context: It was sorted CD3+CD56+NKG2C+, CD3+CD56+NKG2C- and CD3+CD56-NKG2C+ T cells that supplied the TCR beta repertoires. Serological testing identified seven of the eight sequenced donors as HCMV-seropositive and one as seronegative. Findings and caveats of the study: Researchers report these clonotypes also headed the CD3+CD56-NKG2C+ fraction in a handful of donors. Roughly 6 donors showed dominant NKG2C+ clonotypes comprising roughly 1.0-7.5% of their CD8+ T cells.

On this clonotype itself: The antigen remains undetermined.

TCRdb re-called the 5' RACE reads and catalogs CDR3 proteins one per entry, DNA excluded. This sample's clone table lists 250,000 to 300,000 distinct CDR3 sequences. There are 15 residues in the CDR3. Per germline, CDR1 SGHTA and CDR2 FQGNSA. The rearrangement links TRBV7-2 to TRBJ1-1; TCRdb's assignment of TRBD1 cannot be checked, as there is no DNA. This receptor was obtained from a man aged 18-30 years in good health. Sequencing was done on a sample of blood T cells: a sorted CD56 or NKG2C T cell subset, CD4+ or CD8+ T cells, or bulk PBMC T cells (not recorded which). CDR3 sequence reads: CASSLITGVGTEAFF.